The next 20 T cell receptor beta chains were all read from a single sample in a study of Ad26.COV2.S vaccination and SARS-CoV-2 variants. The treatment is: about 20 received Ad26.COV2.S at low or high dose, single or two shots; several received placebo; per-sample allocation not given. All samples were drawn on day 63, counting from the first vaccine or placebo injection. Clones were read by immunoSEQ multiplex PCR, and TCRdb kept only the in-frame ones, dropping some. The sample lists about 280,000 clones, around 87% occurring once. The sequenced sample was peripheral blood, obtained in a trial of Ad26.COV2.S vaccine versus placebo. The receptor source for this set is a person aged 18-60 years who received the Ad26.COV2.S COVID-19 vaccine or a placebo.

The chain joins TRBV10-3 to TRBJ2-5, with 8 bases identical to TRBD1. Germline assignment: CDR1 ENHRY and CDR2 SYGVKD. V lost 3 bases and J lost 7; bases outside the gene matches: 10. This CDR3 spans 15 amino acids. The CDR3: CAISDRGQVGGTQYF. CDR3 nucleotides: TGTGCCATCAGTGATCGGGGACAGGTTGGAGGGACCCAGTACTTC.

The chain employs TRBV7-2 and TRBJ1-1; TRBD1 might be the D (5 bases). This CDR3 region has 15 residues. V lost 3 bases and J 0 bases, leaving 11 bases between the germline ends. Per germline, CDR1 SGHTA and CDR2 FQGNSA. Here the CDR3 DNA reads TGTGCCAGCAGCTTCTTAGGGACTATGAACACTGAAGCTTTCTTT. It translates to CASSFLGTMNTEAFF.

The gene calls are TRBV30 and TRBJ1-1, with no clear D. This CDR3 has 13 residues. The V and J ends lost 0 bases and 1 base respectively, with 6 bases between them. Germline V CDR1 and CDR2: GTSNPN, SVGIG (reference sequence). CDR3 protein: CAWSVWQNTEAFF. The CDR3 DNA reads as TGTGCCTGGAGTGTTTGGCAGAACACTGAAGCTTTCTTT.

CDR3: CASSQAPASGGQLETQYF. The CDR3 DNA reads TGCGCCAGCAGCCAAGCCCCGGCTAGCGGGGGTCAGTTAGAGACCCAGTACTTC. The rearrangement links TRBV4-1 to TRBJ2-5; 10 nucleotides align to TRBD2. CDR1 and CDR2 from the germline V gene are MGHRA and YSYEKL. This CDR3 contains 18 residues. With V trimmed by 1 base and J by 4 bases, 12 bases remained unmatched.

The CDR3 region is CASSGDGNTEAFF. Written as DNA, the CDR3 is TGCGCCAGCAGCGGGGACGGGAACACTGAAGCTTTCTTT. This chain connects TRBV5-1 to TRBJ1-1, with D perhaps TRBD1 (5 bases). V shed 4 bases and J shed 1 base, with 8 bases lying between them. CDR1 and CDR2 (germline): SGHRS, YFSETQ. The CDR3 runs to 13 residues.

This sequence joins TRBV30 and TRBJ2-3; either TRBD1 or TRBD2 may supply D (5 bases each). With 3 bases removed from V and 2 bases from J, the gap between germline ends came to 15 bases. The CDR3 totals 15 residues. Germline V lookup: CDR1 GTSNPN, CDR2 SVGIG (reference sequence). The CDR3 reads CAWRRDPLNTDTQYF. CDR3 DNA: TGTGCCTGGAGAAGGGACCCGCTAAACACAGATACGCAGTATTTT.

This rearrangement joins TRBV6-5 to TRBJ2-7, with 8 bases matching TRBD1. The junction had 5 bases not matched to a gene; V was cut back by 2 bases and J by 5 bases. Per the germline V gene, CDR1 is MNHEY and CDR2 is SVGAGI. The CDR3 has 14 amino acids. The CDR3 nucleotides are TGTGCCAGCAGTTACCTGGACAGGGTTGACGAGCAGTACTTC. Protein product: CASSYLDRVDEQYF.

V and J are TRBV7-2 and TRBJ1-2; weak D call: TRBD1 (6 bases). V was cut by 5 bases and J by 4 bases, with 17 bases left in between. Germline CDR1 reads SGHTA; CDR2 reads FQGNSA. The CDR3 length is 15 residues. The CDR3 spells CASSQNRVGTYGYTF. CDR3 bases: TGTGCCAGCAGCCAGAACAGGGTCGGTACCTATGGCTACACCTTC.

J is TRBJ2-1 and V is TRBV5-1; 12 positions agree with TRBD2. The CDR3 extends over 20 amino acids. Unmatched junction bases numbered 13, after V lost 3 bases and J lost 0 bases. Germline V CDR1 and CDR2: SGHRS, YFSETQ. CDR3 protein: CASSYTSGGTYQSSYNEQFF. The CDR3 DNA is TGCGCCAGCAGCTACACTAGCGGGGGGACATACCAGAGCTCCTACAATGAGCAGTTCTTC.

The V gene is TRBV2, the J gene TRBJ1-1, with D maybe TRBD1 (6 bases). This CDR3 has 15 amino acids. Germline V gives CDR1 SNHLY, CDR2 FYNNEI. Trimming pared 9 bases from V and 1 base from J, leaving 18 bases between. CDR3 sequence: CASMLQGYRNTEAFF. In nucleotides, the CDR3 is TGTGCCAGTATGTTACAGGGTTATCGGAACACTGAAGCTTTCTTT.

The V gene is TRBV19, the J gene TRBJ2-5, with D possibly called TRBD1 or TRBD2 (5 bases each). Germline V gene sequence: CDR1 LNHDA, CDR2 SQIVND (reference sequence). The V end lost 0 bases, the J end lost 1 base, and 9 bases lay between the germline ends. The CDR3 length is 15 residues. In DNA, the CDR3 is TGTGCCAGTAGTATAGAGCCGGGGCTCCAAGAGACCCAGTACTTC. Translated, it gives CASSIEPGLQETQYF.

The V and J genes are TRBV6-4 and TRBJ2-7, with D tentatively TRBD1 (6 bases). Germline values: CDR1 MRHNA, CDR2 SNTAGT. V was shortened by 6 bases and J by 1 base, with 13 bases between the two germline ends. This CDR3 spans 14 amino acids. The CDR3 DNA reads TGTGCCAGCAGGGGATGGACAGATTCCTACGAGCAGTACTTC. It codes for CASRGWTDSYEQYF.

This chain links TRBV27 with TRBJ1-5; D is possibly TRBD1 (6 bases). The CDR3 loop spans 17 amino acids. Germline values: CDR1 MNHEY, CDR2 SMNVEV (reference sequence). Between the trimmed V and J ends, which lost 2 bases and 6 bases, there was a span of 20 bases. The CDR3 sequence is CASSLNFGAGVGQPQHF. The DNA of the CDR3 is TGTGCCAGCAGTTTAAATTTCGGGGCAGGGGTTGGTCAGCCCCAGCATTTT.

This clone came up once. The gene calls are TRBV11-2 and TRBJ2-1; TRBD1 aligns across 10 bases. This CDR3 contains 15 residues. Germline-derived CDR1 and CDR2 are SGHAT and FQNNGV. Trimming cost V 5 bases and J 15 bases; bases outside gene matches: 16. The CDR3 region has the DNA TGTGCCAGCAGCCAGGGACAGGGGTGGGGAAGGGGTCCGTTCTTC. Protein: CASSQGQGWGRGPFF.

This chain connects TRBV20-1 to TRBJ1-6; a weak D match, TRBD1 (5 bases). Germline V CDR1 and CDR2: DFQATT, SNEGSKA (reference sequence). This CDR3 is built from 14 residues. V shed 3 bases and J shed 10 bases, with 16 bases lying between them. Here the CDR3 reads CSASSAQGGSPLHF. The CDR3 DNA follows: TGCAGTGCTAGTAGTGCCCAGGGTGGATCACCCCTCCACTTT.

This clone was found once. The chain joins TRBV5-1 to TRBJ2-1; D possibly corresponds to TRBD2 (6 bases). V dropped 0 bases and J dropped 2 bases, with 12 bases sitting between them. CDR3 length equals 16 residues. CDR1 SGHRS and CDR2 YFSETQ come from the germline V gene. The CDR3 sequence: CASSLEASVAYNEQFF. In nucleotides, the CDR3 is TGCGCCAGCAGCTTGGAGGCTAGCGTAGCCTACAATGAGCAGTTCTTC.

Of note for this clone: The same CDR3 also results from other DNA sequences found in this sample. The chain carries TRBV4-2 and TRBJ2-1; either TRBD1 or TRBD2 may supply D (5 bases each). Trimming stripped 2 bases from V and 10 bases from J, with 12 bases between. The germline gives CDR1 LGHNA, CDR2 YNFKEQ. The CDR3 length is 13 residues. In DNA form, the CDR3 reads TGTGCCAGCAGCCAAAGAGCTGGGGACGAGCAGTTCTTC. It encodes CASSQRAGDEQFF.

The table lists this clone with a few counts. This CDR3 is CASSLEVRGVGYTF. CDR3 nucleotides: TGTGCCAGCAGCTTGGAAGTCAGGGGGGTTGGCTACACCTTC. This chain connects TRBV5-6 to TRBJ1-2; 7 nucleotides line up with TRBD1. Germline V gene sequence: CDR1 SGHDT, CDR2 YYEEEE. The ends lost 0 bases at V and 7 bases at J; junction bases unmatched: 6. The CDR3 is made up of 14 amino acids.

The chain is built from TRBV5-1 and TRBJ2-5; perhaps TRBD2 as D (5 bases). The V gene's germline CDR1 is SGHRS and CDR2 YFSETQ. V was pared by 4 bases and J by 2 bases, with 9 bases between. The CDR3 has 13 amino acids. The CDR3: CASSGLQQETQYF. The CDR3 DNA follows: TGCGCCAGCAGCGGACTTCAACAAGAGACCCAGTACTTC.

This chain links TRBV6-1 with TRBJ1-4; D remains ambiguous. This CDR3 region has 14 residues. CDR1 is MNHNS, CDR2 SASEGT, per germline. V lost 3 bases, J lost 5 bases, and 10 bases lay in between. In DNA, the CDR3 is TGTGCCAGCAGTGAGGATCGGTTAAATGAAAAACTGTTTTTT. Protein product: CASSEDRLNEKLFF.